These 20 T cell receptor beta chains came from one sample sequenced in a study of blood T cell repertoires in COVID-19. This table comes from immunoSEQ multiplex PCR, and its TCRdb copy is limited to in-frame clones, with some not included. The profile shows 70,000 to 75,000 clones, 65% to 85% of them singletons. The sequencing sample was made of peripheral blood. The receptors originated from a woman aged 55-69 years with acute or convalescent COVID-19.

This clone was counted only a few times. The chain has TRBV7-6 and TRBJ1-4; 9 nucleotides line up with TRBD1. This CDR3 contains 15 residues. V lost 5 bases to trimming and J lost 8 bases; unmatched junction nucleotides: 9. CDR1 SGHVS and CDR2 FNYEAQ come from the germline V gene. CDR3 nucleotide sequence: TGTGCCAGCAGCCTAGGGACAGGGAAGGGCGAAAAACTGTTTTTT. It translates to CASSLGTGKGEKLFF.

The chain joins TRBV27 to TRBJ1-5; 9 bases agree with TRBD1. The V gene end was trimmed by 6 bases and the J gene end by 9 bases; junction bases not matched to a gene: 24. The CDR3 is 19 amino acids. Looked up from germline, CDR1 is MNHEY and CDR2 is SMNVEV (reference sequence). Written as DNA, the CDR3 is TGTGCCAGCAGACCAACCCCCGGGACAGGGTATTTCGTAGGTGGGCCCCAGCATTTT. Amino acids: CASRPTPGTGYFVGGPQHF.

This clone was picked up a small number of times. This chain joins TRBV19 and TRBJ1-2, with TRBD1 identical over 9 bases. The germline V gene encodes CDR1 LNHDA and CDR2 SQIVND (reference sequence). The V segment lost 7 bases and the J segment 0 bases; nucleotides outside the gene matches: 3. The CDR3 has 14 residues. Here the CDR3 DNA reads TGTGCCAGTACCCGGACAGGGGCTAACTATGGCTACACCTTC. As protein: CASTRTGANYGYTF.

The J gene is TRBJ2-3, the V gene TRBV2; 8 bases match TRBD1. The CDR3 consists of 14 residues. Germline assignment: CDR1 SNHLY and CDR2 FYNNEI. J lost 1 base, V lost 5 bases, and 2 bases had no gene match. The CDR3 loop reads CASSLTGGTDTQYF. DNA of the CDR3: TGTGCCAGCAGTTTGACAGGGGGCACAGATACGCAGTATTTT.

The chain combines TRBV19 with TRBJ2-1; 13 bases align to TRBD2. The length of the CDR3 is 14 residues. Germline assignment: CDR1 LNHDA and CDR2 SQIVND (reference sequence). The J segment lost 7 bases and the V segment lost 6 bases, leaving 3 bases of the junction unmatched. DNA of the CDR3: TGTGCCAGTAGCCCGGGACTAGCGGGAAATGAGCAGTTCTTC. This translates into CASSPGLAGNEQFF.

This clone showed up just a few times. For the CDR3, the DNA is TGTGCCAGTAGGAAGGACAGGGGCAATCAGCCCCAGCATTTT. Translating it yields CASRKDRGNQPQHF. This rearrangement joins TRBV19 to TRBJ1-5; 8 nucleotides match TRBD1. V shed 6 bases and J 2 bases; nucleotides not matched to a gene: 3. The CDR3 runs 14 residues. Per the germline V gene, CDR1 is LNHDA and CDR2 is SQIVND (reference sequence). Combining the CDR3 with reference TRBV19 and TRBJ1-5 gives the whole variable domain DGGITQSPKYLFRKEGQNVTLSCEQNLNHDAMYWYRQDPGQGLRLIYYSQIVNDFQKGDIAEGYSVSREKKESFPLTVTSAQKNPTAFYLCASRKDRGNQPQHFGDGTRLSIL.

Concerning this clone itself: Germline and junction disagree at one end, which may indicate a read error. The chain carries TRBV5-1 and TRBJ1-1; D perhaps matches TRBD1 (5 bases). The CDR3 has 13 amino acids. Germline CDR1 is SGHRS and CDR2 is YFSETQ. The CDR3 DNA sequence: TGCGCCAGCGGCTTGACAGAGAACACTGAAGCTTTCTTT. Translated, it gives CASGLTENTEAFF. Variable domain in full (rest from reference TRBV5-1 and TRBJ1-1): KAGVTQTPRYLIKTRGQQVTLSCSPISGHRSVSWYQQTPGQGLQFLFEYFSETQRNKGNFPGRFSGRQFSNSRSEMNVSTLELGDSALYLCASGLTENTEAFFGQGTRLTVV.

The chain is built from TRBV6-5 and TRBJ1-2; D is unclear. Trimming took 0 bases from V and 8 from J, leaving 16 bases between them. This CDR3 comprises 15 residues. The germline V gene encodes CDR1 MNHEY and CDR2 SVGAGI. The CDR3 region is CASSYSRAATGGYTF. As DNA, the CDR3 is TGTGCCAGCAGTTACTCGAGAGCGGCCACGGGGGGCTACACCTTC.

The chain carries TRBV24-1 and TRBJ1-2; no definite D call. V shed 4 bases and J shed 5 bases, with 13 bases lying between them. From germline, CDR1 is KGHDR and CDR2 SFDVKD. The CDR3 is 14 amino acids. CDR3 DNA sequence: TGTGCCACCAGTGACAGGAATGGCGTTTATGGCTACACCTTC. Amino acids: CATSDRNGVYGYTF.

DNA for the CDR3: TGTGCCACCAGTACCCTCTTCCAGGGACTAGCGGGAGAAGATACGCAGTATTTT. Encoded protein: CATSTLFQGLAGEDTQYF. The chain links TRBV24-1 to TRBJ2-3; TRBD2 aligns across 14 bases. The V gene end was trimmed by 6 bases and the J gene end by 5 bases; junction bases not matched to a gene: 12. Germline assignment: CDR1 KGHDR and CDR2 SFDVKD. This CDR3 is built from 18 residues.

This clone was seen once. The J gene is TRBJ1-6, the V gene TRBV9, with a possible D match to TRBD1 (6 bases). Trimming took 5 bases from V and 10 from J, leaving 13 bases between them. CDR1 and CDR2 from the germline V gene are SGDLS and YYNGEE. CDR3 size: 13 residues. CDR3 DNA sequence: TGTGCCAGCAGTTATAGCCAGGGGTCACCCCTCCACTTT. Translation: CASSYSQGSPLHF.

The chain carries TRBV27 and TRBJ2-7; 9 nucleotides agree with TRBD2. The length of the CDR3 is 17 residues. CDR1 MNHEY and CDR2 SMNVEV come from the germline V gene (reference sequence). V was clipped by 4 bases and J by 1 base; unmatched bases: 11. The CDR3 DNA reads as TGTGCCAGCAGTTACTCTATAGCGGGAGTGGGATCCTACGAGCAGTACTTC. Residues: CASSYSIAGVGSYEQYF.

The chain links TRBV10-3 to TRBJ2-3; 7 nucleotides align to TRBD2. The CDR3 length is 15 residues. Germline lookup yields CDR1 ENHRY and CDR2 SYGVKD. The ends lost 6 bases at V and 0 bases at J; junction bases unmatched: 6. As DNA, the CDR3 is TGTGCCATCAGGGGTTTTAGCGGGAGCACAGATACGCAGTATTTT. This translates into CAIRGFSGSTDTQYF.

This clone showed up just once. The chain joins TRBV6-6 to TRBJ2-3; 11 bases match TRBD2. The CDR3 has 15 residues. J gave up 2 bases and V 10 bases, and 8 bases lay outside the gene matches. The V gene's germline CDR1 is MNHNY and CDR2 SVGAGI (reference sequence). CDR3 protein: CATRGTSGITDTQYF. CDR3 in DNA: TGTGCCACCAGGGGGACTAGCGGAATCACAGATACGCAGTATTTT.

This sequence joins TRBV19 and TRBJ1-2; possibly TRBD1 for D (5 bases). Germline V gene sequence: CDR1 LNHDA, CDR2 SQIVND (reference sequence). V dropped 7 bases and J dropped 4 bases, with 16 bases sitting between them. The CDR3 length is 14 residues. The CDR3 is CASNQGGSTYGYTF. The CDR3 DNA is TGTGCCAGTAATCAGGGAGGGTCGACCTATGGCTACACCTTC. Full variable domain (rest looked up from reference TRBV19 and TRBJ1-2): DGGITQSPKYLFRKEGQNVTLSCEQNLNHDAMYWYRQDPGQGLRLIYYSQIVNDFQKGDIAEGYSVSREKKESFPLTVTSAQKNPTAFYLCASNQGGSTYGYTFGSGTRLTVV.

V gene TRBV24-1 combines with J gene TRBJ2-3; D gene uncertain. The V gene's germline CDR1 is KGHDR and CDR2 SFDVKD. The CDR3 is 12 residues long. V was cut by 6 bases and J by 0 bases, with 3 bases left in between. CDR3 DNA: TGTGCCACCAGTCCTAGCACAGATACGCAGTATTTT. Its protein is CATSPSTDTQYF.

The V call is TRBV19, the J call TRBJ1-5, with 7 bases aligning to TRBD1. Germline lookup yields CDR1 LNHDA and CDR2 SQIVND (reference sequence). This CDR3 comprises 15 residues. With 9 bases clipped from V and 3 bases from J, the junction kept 11 bases outside the gene matches. This chain's CDR3 is CASSPLGTANQPQHF. In nucleotides, the CDR3 is TGTGCCAGCAGTCCCCTGGGGACAGCCAATCAGCCCCAGCATTTT.

The chain couples TRBV5-4 to TRBJ2-7, with TRBD1 as a possible D gene (6 bases). V dropped 4 bases and J dropped 3 bases, with 11 bases sitting between them. The CDR3 runs to 13 residues. CDR1 and CDR2 from the germline V gene are SGHNT and YYREEE (reference sequence). In DNA, the CDR3 is TGTGCCAGCAGCCTACAGGACAGCTACGAGCAGTACTTC. Translating it yields CASSLQDSYEQYF.

This chain links TRBV7-2 with TRBJ1-2; D might be TRBD1 (5 bases). This CDR3 spans 16 amino acids. The germline CDR1 and CDR2 sequences are SGHTA and FQGNSA. Trimming removed 1 base at V and 0 bases at J, with 12 bases between. The CDR3, as DNA: TGTGCCAGCAGCTTAGGGGGGGAGAGGGCTAACTATGGCTACACCTTC. This encodes CASSLGGERANYGYTF.

The chain links TRBV20-1 to TRBJ2-3; TRBD2 might be the D (5 bases). This CDR3 is 15 amino acids long. Germline CDR1 is DFQATT and CDR2 is SNEGSKA (reference sequence). Deletions cut 3 bases from V and 4 bases from J, with 17 bases between. DNA of the CDR3: TGCAGTGCTAGTGTCGTCGGACTGCCACCAGATACGCAGTATTTT. It codes for CSASVVGLPPDTQYF.